These T cell receptor beta chains were read from a single sample in a study of blood T cell repertoires in COVID-19. This table comes from immunoSEQ multiplex PCR, and its TCRdb copy is limited to in-frame clones, with some not included. Of around 160,000 clones detected, 75% to 90% appear once; the ten largest clones hold about 6%. The sample was peripheral blood. These receptors were collected from a man at least 80 years old with acute or convalescent COVID-19. The CDR3 runs from the conserved cysteine through the conserved F or W. A D gene is named only where the DNA matches it firmly. Expanded clones are given a class, and other clones once, few, many or no size at all.

clone size: .; D gene: .; V gene: TRBV13; J gene: TRBJ1-3; CDR3 DNA: TGTGCCAGCAGCTTATATGGCGGGCTCTCTGGAAACACCATATATTTT; CDR3 protein: CASSLYGGLSGNTIYF
clone size: once; D gene: TRBD2; V gene: TRBV11-2; J gene: TRBJ2-1; CDR3 DNA: TGTGCCAGCAGCTTAGGTAGCGGGAGATCGAGGGAGCAGTTCTTC; CDR3 protein: CASSLGSGRSREQFF
clone size: .; D gene: .; V gene: TRBV30; J gene: TRBJ2-7; CDR3 DNA: TGTGCCTGGACTCTAGTCGGTGGCGAGCAGTACTTC; CDR3 protein: CAWTLVGGEQYF
clone size: few; D gene: .; V gene: TRBV7-2; J gene: TRBJ2-5; CDR3 DNA: TGTGCCAGCAGCTTACAGGGGCGGGAGACCCAGTACTTC; CDR3 protein: CASSLQGRETQYF
clone size: .; D gene: TRBD1; V gene: TRBV6-5; J gene: TRBJ1-6; CDR3 DNA: TGTGCCAGCAGTAGTGGGACAGGGAGTTATTCACCCCTCCACTTT; CDR3 protein: CASSSGTGSYSPLHF
clone size: .; D gene: .; V gene: TRBV13; J gene: TRBJ2-3; CDR3 DNA: TGTGCCAGCAGCTCACGCACGGGGAGCACAGATACGCAGTATTTT; CDR3 protein: CASSSRTGSTDTQYF
clone size: once; D gene: .; V gene: TRBV6-1; J gene: TRBJ2-1; CDR3 DNA: TGTGCCAGCAGTGAAGCGTATAGCCAGCAGTTCTTC; CDR3 protein: CASSEAYSQQFF
clone size: .; D gene: TRBD2; V gene: TRBV9; J gene: TRBJ2-1; CDR3 DNA: TGTGCCAGCAGCGTTACTAGCGGGGGGCCCAATGAGCAGTTCTTC; CDR3 protein: CASSVTSGGPNEQFF
clone size: .; D gene: .; V gene: TRBV13; J gene: TRBJ2-7; CDR3 DNA: TGTGCCAGCAGCGCAGGACAGAGCTCCTACGAGCAGTACTTC; CDR3 protein: CASSAGQSSYEQYF
clone size: few; D gene: .; V gene: TRBV19; J gene: TRBJ1-1; CDR3 DNA: TGTGCCAGTAGGGACCATCGGGGCACTGAAGCTTTCTTT; CDR3 protein: CASRDHRGTEAFF
clone size: .; D gene: TRBD2; V gene: TRBV10-1; J gene: TRBJ2-5; CDR3 DNA: TGCGCCAGCAGCGCCCGGGGAGCGGGAGGTCGAGAGACCCAGTACTTC; CDR3 protein: CASSARGAGGRETQYF
clone size: .; D gene: TRBD2; V gene: TRBV6-5; J gene: TRBJ2-3; CDR3 DNA: TGTGCCAGCAGCGCTAGCGGGAGAGATACGCAGTATTTT; CDR3 protein: CASSASGRDTQYF
clone size: .; D gene: .; V gene: TRBV5-1; J gene: TRBJ2-1; CDR3 DNA: TGCGCCAGCAGCTCGTCCCTGAGCTCCTACAATGAGCAGTTCTTC; CDR3 protein: CASSSSLSSYNEQFF
clone size: .; D gene: TRBD2; V gene: TRBV25-1; J gene: TRBJ2-3; CDR3 DNA: TGTGCCAGCAGTGTCCATGCTAGCGGGGGGGCCACAGATACGCAGTATTTT; CDR3 protein: CASSVHASGGATDTQYF
clone size: once; D gene: .; V gene: TRBV24-1; J gene: TRBJ2-2; CDR3 DNA: TGTGCCACCAGTGATTGGAAGTGGCAGGCCGGGGAGCTGTTTTTT; CDR3 protein: CATSDWKWQAGELFF
clone size: .; D gene: TRBD1; V gene: TRBV7-9; J gene: TRBJ2-1; CDR3 DNA: TGTGCCAGCAGCTCTGGACAGGGGACCTACAATGAGCAGTTCTTC; CDR3 protein: CASSSGQGTYNEQFF
clone size: .; D gene: TRBD2; V gene: TRBV7-6; J gene: TRBJ2-7; CDR3 DNA: TGTGCCAGCAGCAATGGGCTAGCGGGGCACTACGAGCAGTACTTC; CDR3 protein: CASSNGLAGHYEQYF
clone size: .; D gene: .; V gene: TRBV25-1; J gene: TRBJ2-1; CDR3 DNA: TGTGCCAGCAGTGACAGGGCCGCCTACAATGAGCAGTTCTTC; CDR3 protein: CASSDRAAYNEQFF
clone size: .; D gene: TRBD2; V gene: TRBV7-8; J gene: TRBJ2-7; CDR3 DNA: TGTGCCAGCAGCCGCCTACAACTAGCGGGAGGAGCCTACGAGCAGTACTTC; CDR3 protein: CASSRLQLAGGAYEQYF
clone size: .; D gene: TRBD2; V gene: TRBV2; J gene: TRBJ2-5; CDR3 DNA: TGTGCCAGCAATGTGGCGGGGGTCCACCAAGAGACCCAGTACTTC; CDR3 protein: CASNVAGVHQETQYF
clone size: .; D gene: TRBD1; V gene: TRBV28; J gene: TRBJ2-7; CDR3 DNA: TGTGCCAGCAGTGGAGGGGACAGGGGTATCTACGAGCAGTACTTC; CDR3 protein: CASSGGDRGIYEQYF
clone size: once; D gene: TRBD2; V gene: TRBV5-1; J gene: TRBJ2-2; CDR3 DNA: TGCGCCAGCAGCGTGGGCGGGAGGGACACCGGGGAGCTGTTTTTT; CDR3 protein: CASSVGGRDTGELFF
clone size: .; D gene: .; V gene: TRBV4-1; J gene: TRBJ2-5; CDR3 DNA: TGCGCCAGCAGCCTCTACATGACAGGACAAGAGACCCAGTACTTC; CDR3 protein: CASSLYMTGQETQYF
clone size: .; D gene: .; V gene: TRBV3-1/TRBV3-2; J gene: TRBJ1-1; CDR3 DNA: TGTGCCAGCAGCTTCGGGGGGATTAACACTGAAGCTTTCTTT; CDR3 protein: CASSFGGINTEAFF
clone size: .; D gene: .; V gene: TRBV9; J gene: TRBJ2-4; CDR3 DNA: TGTGCCAGCAGCGTAGTTCCCCCTAGCAGAAGACTTAAAAACATTCAGTACTTC; CDR3 protein: CASSVVPPSRRLKNIQYF
clone size: .; D gene: TRBD2; V gene: TRBV28; J gene: TRBJ2-5; CDR3 DNA: TGTGCCAGCAGTTCCCCGCTTGGCGGGGGGGATCTGGAGACCCAGTACTTC; CDR3 protein: CASSSPLGGGDLETQYF
clone size: .; D gene: TRBD1; V gene: TRBV27; J gene: TRBJ1-2; CDR3 DNA: TGTGCCAGCAGTAACAGTGCGCAGGGGGGAAGCTACACCTTC; CDR3 protein: CASSNSAQGGSYTF
clone size: .; D gene: .; V gene: TRBV15; J gene: TRBJ1-2; CDR3 DNA: TGTGCCACCAGCGGACGGGATGCCTCGCCGGACTATGGCTACACCTTC; CDR3 protein: CATSGRDASPDYGYTF
clone size: .; D gene: .; V gene: TRBV20-1; J gene: TRBJ2-2; CDR3 DNA: TGCAGTGCTAGTTTCGCGGGTGAAGGCGGGGAGCTGTTTTTT; CDR3 protein: CSASFAGEGGELFF
clone size: .; D gene: .; V gene: TRBV28; J gene: TRBJ1-1; CDR3 DNA: TGTGCCAGCAGTACAGGGAGGGCTGAAGCTTTCTTT; CDR3 protein: CASSTGRAEAFF
clone size: .; D gene: .; V gene: TRBV7-9; J gene: TRBJ1-5; CDR3 DNA: TGTGCCAGCAGCTTCGTAAATCAGCCCCAGCATTTT; CDR3 protein: CASSFVNQPQHF
clone size: .; D gene: TRBD2; V gene: TRBV6-5; J gene: TRBJ2-1; CDR3 DNA: TGTGCCAACAGACTAGCGGGGGGGAATGAGCAGTTCTTC; CDR3 protein: CANRLAGGNEQFF
clone size: .; D gene: .; V gene: TRBV18; J gene: TRBJ1-5; CDR3 DNA: TGTGCCAGCTCACCAGCCGGTAGCAATCAGCCCCAGCATTTT; CDR3 protein: CASSPAGSNQPQHF
clone size: .; D gene: .; V gene: TRBV9; J gene: TRBJ2-1; CDR3 DNA: TGTGCCAGCAGCGTAACTGGGGCAAATGAGCAGTTCTTC; CDR3 protein: CASSVTGANEQFF
clone size: once; D gene: TRBD1; V gene: TRBV9; J gene: TRBJ2-1; CDR3 DNA: TGTGCCAGCAGCGCGGGACAGTTTGGTGAGCAGTTCTTC; CDR3 protein: CASSAGQFGEQFF
clone size: .; D gene: .; V gene: TRBV7-2; J gene: TRBJ2-3; CDR3 DNA: TGTGCCAGCAGCAAGCAAATCGGGGGCACAGATACGCAGTATTTT; CDR3 protein: CASSKQIGGTDTQYF
clone size: .; D gene: TRBD1; V gene: TRBV5-6; J gene: TRBJ1-5; CDR3 DNA: TGTGCCAGCAGCTTGGGCGACAGGGGGCTAGGTCAGCCCCAGCATTTT; CDR3 protein: CASSLGDRGLGQPQHF
clone size: .; D gene: TRBD1; V gene: TRBV24-1; J gene: TRBJ2-3; CDR3 DNA: TGTGCCACCAGCGACCCACAGGGGGCTATCACAGATACGCAGTATTTT; CDR3 protein: CATSDPQGAITDTQYF
clone size: .; D gene: .; V gene: TRBV19; J gene: TRBJ1-6; CDR3 DNA: TGTGCCAGTAGTAGATCGGGACTCAACAATTCACCCCTCCACTTT; CDR3 protein: CASSRSGLNNSPLHF
clone size: .; D gene: TRBD1; V gene: TRBV27; J gene: TRBJ1-6; CDR3 DNA: TGTGCCAGCAGTTCAGACACAGGGGGGAATTCACCCCTCCACTTT; CDR3 protein: CASSSDTGGNSPLHF
clone size: .; D gene: .; V gene: TRBV10-3; J gene: TRBJ2-3; CDR3 DNA: TGTGCCATCCAACACAGAGCCATAGATACGCAGTATTTT; CDR3 protein: CAIQHRAIDTQYF
clone size: once; D gene: .; V gene: TRBV4-2; J gene: TRBJ1-1; CDR3 DNA: TGTGCCAGCAGCCAAGATTCCATCGGGGGACGTACGAAAGAAGCTTTCTTT; CDR3 protein: CASSQDSIGGRTKEAFF
clone size: .; D gene: .; V gene: TRBV5-1; J gene: TRBJ2-7; CDR3 DNA: TGCGCCAGCAGCTTGGGGTTTAGTTACAGTTCCTACGAGCAGTACTTC; CDR3 protein: CASSLGFSYSSYEQYF
clone size: once; D gene: .; V gene: TRBV11-1; J gene: TRBJ2-3; CDR3 DNA: TGTGCCAGCAGCTTAGATCACACTAGCCTAGATACGCAGTATTTT; CDR3 protein: CASSLDHTSLDTQYF
clone size: .; D gene: TRBD2; V gene: TRBV12-3/TRBV12-4; J gene: TRBJ2-1; CDR3 DNA: TGTGCCAGCTATCCGAGCGGGAGAAATGAGCAGTTCTTC; CDR3 protein: CASYPSGRNEQFF
clone size: .; D gene: TRBD1; V gene: TRBV25-1; J gene: TRBJ2-2; CDR3 DNA: TGTGCCAGCCAGTACAGGGGGCTAGACGGGGAGCTGTTTTTT; CDR3 protein: CASQYRGLDGELFF
clone size: .; D gene: .; V gene: TRBV7-6; J gene: TRBJ2-1; CDR3 DNA: TGTGCCAGCAGCTTACAGGGAGGTCAGTACAATGAGCAGTTCTTC; CDR3 protein: CASSLQGGQYNEQFF
clone size: .; D gene: TRBD1; V gene: TRBV16; J gene: TRBJ1-2; CDR3 DNA: TGTGCCAGCAGCCAATCGGGGGCCCCGGGACAGGGGGCTTATGGCTACACCTTC; CDR3 protein: CASSQSGAPGQGAYGYTF
clone size: .; D gene: .; V gene: TRBV11-2; J gene: TRBJ2-1; CDR3 DNA: TGTGCCAGCAGCTTCGGTGGGCTGGGCCACAATGAGCAGTTCTTC; CDR3 protein: CASSFGGLGHNEQFF
clone size: once; D gene: .; V gene: TRBV25-1; J gene: TRBJ1-4; CDR3 DNA: TGTGCCAGCAGTGAGTCAGGGACTACTAATGAAAAACTGTTTTTT; CDR3 protein: CASSESGTTNEKLFF